This T cell receptor (beta chain) was sequenced in a study of cytotoxic CD8 clonotypes in ibrutinib-treated CLL. Details on this clone: Its antigen is not identified.

The table came from immunoSEQ multiplex PCR; TCRdb's copy has only in-frame clones and leaves some out. The repertoire holds roughly 250,000 clones, 70% seen once, with roughly 15% in the top ten. The V gene's germline CDR1 is MNHEY and CDR2 SVGAGI. V was shortened by 2 bases and J by 0 bases, with 11 bases between the two germline ends. The CDR3 sequence is 15 residues long. Findings of the study overall: Samples were collected at differing times from sustained-remission and progressing patients. Ibrutinib response saw clonality rise, and progression saw it return toward baseline. At the start, clonality exceeded age-matched healthy donors and followed circulating CD8+ T-cell counts.

This sequence was found in a human donor with chronic lymphocytic leukemia. The chain is built from TRBV6-5 and TRBJ2-7; D might be TRBD1 (6 bases). The sample here was PBMCs, taken after 24 months of ibrutinib treatment. Here the CDR3 DNA reads TGTGCCAGCAGTTACGGACAGTTAAGCTCCTACGAGCAGTACTTC. Translated, it gives CASSYGQLSSYEQYF.